This note documents a single T cell receptor beta chain sequence. Its target is unknown. These data are taken from a study of human T cells and chemical hapten exposure. Study-level information: 0.01% DPC was applied to the upper back in patch tests, which were read at 6 days.

The germline CDR1 and CDR2 sequences are LGHDT and YNNKEL (reference sequence). The CDR3 totals 13 residues. With 4 bases removed from V and 3 bases from J, the gap between germline ends came to 9 bases. Original data processing: Per sample, the median was roughly 96,000 TCRs, with values from approximately 25,000 to 650,000. Each CDR3 protein gets one entry after TCRdb re-called the RACE reads with MiXCR. Clone size and V and J calls follow TCRdb, not the original study. The sample holds 300,000 to 400,000 distinct CDR3 sequences; approximately 6.9% are singletons and the top ten take 7% to 10%. Study-level results: Given that the donors had alopecia, their immune response may differ from that seen in healthy people. Significantly more large CDR3 similarity clusters arose among expanded TCRs than among controls.

Time point specified: patch test 1, 2 weeks after DPC sensitization. As for treatment: therapeutic diphenylcyclopropenone sensitization with weekly scalp DPC. This chain connects TRBV3-1 to TRBJ1-2; D is uncertain. The sequence came from a woman aged 18 to 35 with alopecia areata. Some clones in this sample may be carry-over from other donors' samples. The material sequenced was whole blood, taken in connection with sensitization to the hapten diphenylcyclopropenone (DPC). Here the CDR3 reads CASSPRLYYGYTF. For the CDR3, the DNA is TGTGCCAGCAGCCCCCGTTTGTACTATGGCTACACCTTC.